Listed below are T cell receptor beta chains from one sample, sequenced in a study of T cell responses to AZD1222 COVID-19 vaccine. Profiling relied on immunoSEQ multiplex PCR, and the TCRdb table lists in-frame clones only, not all of them. The data show 130,000 or so clones, 85% to 95% seen once. Source: peripheral blood, taken on day 0 of MenACWY control vaccination. These receptors all come from an adult in good health. The CDR3 runs from the conserved cysteine through the conserved F or W. A D gene is named only where the DNA matches it firmly. Some rows have no size entry. The others give once, few or many, or a class for an expanded clone.

CDR3nt: TGCGCCAGCAGCCAGGGACAGGACAACTATGGCTACACCTTC
CDR3aa: CASSQGQDNYGYTF
j_gene: TRBJ1-2
d_gene: TRBD1
abundance: NA
v_gene: TRBV5-1

CDR3nt: TGTGCCAGCAGTATTACCGGGACGGTCTCTGGAAACACCATATATTTT
CDR3aa: CASSITGTVSGNTIYF
j_gene: TRBJ1-3
d_gene: NA
abundance: NA
v_gene: TRBV28

CDR3nt: TGTGCCAGTATGGGGGCTATGAACACTGAAGCTTTCTTT
CDR3aa: CASMGAMNTEAFF
j_gene: TRBJ1-1
d_gene: NA
abundance: NA
v_gene: TRBV19

CDR3nt: TGTGCCACCAGGGACGGGACCTATAATTCACCCCTCCACTTT
CDR3aa: CATRDGTYNSPLHF
j_gene: TRBJ1-6
d_gene: NA
abundance: NA
v_gene: TRBV6-5

CDR3nt: TGTGCCAGCTCACCACTGAAGGGGGCCTGGAATGAAAAACTGTTTTTT
CDR3aa: CASSPLKGAWNEKLFF
j_gene: TRBJ1-4
d_gene: TRBD1
abundance: NA
v_gene: TRBV18

CDR3nt: TGTGCCAGCAGGCCCCGGGACAGGGGGGGAGAGACCCAGTACTTC
CDR3aa: CASRPRDRGGETQYF
j_gene: TRBJ2-5
d_gene: TRBD1
abundance: NA
v_gene: TRBV28

CDR3nt: TGTGCCAGCAGCCAAGTGCAGGGGTACACTGAAGCTTTCTTT
CDR3aa: CASSQVQGYTEAFF
j_gene: TRBJ1-1
d_gene: NA
abundance: NA
v_gene: TRBV3-1/TRBV3-2

CDR3nt: TGTGCCAGCAGCTGGCGAGTCAGGGCTGATGGAGGCTACACCTTC
CDR3aa: CASSWRVRADGGYTF
j_gene: TRBJ1-2
d_gene: NA
abundance: NA
v_gene: TRBV5-4

CDR3nt: TGTGCCAGCAGCCCGGGGGACAGGCGAACCTACGAGCAGTACTTC
CDR3aa: CASSPGDRRTYEQYF
j_gene: TRBJ2-7
d_gene: TRBD1
abundance: NA
v_gene: TRBV7-9

CDR3nt: TGTGCCAGCAGCTTGATTGCTAGCGGGAGCACAGATACGCAGTATTTT
CDR3aa: CASSLIASGSTDTQYF
j_gene: TRBJ2-3
d_gene: TRBD2
abundance: NA
v_gene: TRBV7-6

CDR3nt: TGTGCCAGCAGCCCCGTGTTGGGTGGCTCACCCCTCCACTTT
CDR3aa: CASSPVLGGSPLHF
j_gene: TRBJ1-6
d_gene: NA
abundance: NA
v_gene: TRBV5-5

CDR3nt: TGTGCCAGCAGTGAGGGACAGTCTCATGGCTACACCTTC
CDR3aa: CASSEGQSHGYTF
j_gene: TRBJ1-2
d_gene: TRBD1
abundance: NA
v_gene: TRBV2

CDR3nt: TGTGCCAGCAGCCCCGGACTAGTCCGAGATACGCAGTATTTT
CDR3aa: CASSPGLVRDTQYF
j_gene: TRBJ2-3
d_gene: TRBD2
abundance: NA
v_gene: TRBV6-5

CDR3nt: TGTGCCAGCAGCCCGGGACGGCGGGGCTATGGCTACACCTTC
CDR3aa: CASSPGRRGYGYTF
j_gene: TRBJ1-2
d_gene: NA
abundance: NA
v_gene: TRBV11-2

CDR3nt: TGTGCCAGCATCTACGGTGGGGGTTGGGGTCAGCCCCAGCATTTT
CDR3aa: CASIYGGGWGQPQHF
j_gene: TRBJ1-5
d_gene: NA
abundance: NA
v_gene: TRBV28

CDR3nt: TGCGCCAGCAGACAGTTCGGGGCGGGGACTGAAGCTTTCTTT
CDR3aa: CASRQFGAGTEAFF
j_gene: TRBJ1-1
d_gene: NA
abundance: NA
v_gene: TRBV5-1

CDR3nt: TGTGCCAGTAGTATAGTGGGGGGCCGGACTGAAGCTTTCTTT
CDR3aa: CASSIVGGRTEAFF
j_gene: TRBJ1-1
d_gene: NA
abundance: NA
v_gene: TRBV19

CDR3nt: TGCGCCAGCAGTGAAACTGGGGGGCCACAGTTCTTC
CDR3aa: CASSETGGPQFF
j_gene: TRBJ2-1
d_gene: NA
abundance: NA
v_gene: TRBV10-1

CDR3nt: TGTGCCAGCAGCTTAGCGCCGGGCCGCGAGCAGTACTTC
CDR3aa: CASSLAPGREQYF
j_gene: TRBJ2-7
d_gene: NA
abundance: once
v_gene: TRBV7-9

CDR3nt: TGTGCCAGCAGCCCCCGACAGGGATCAGGCGGGGAGCTGTTTTTT
CDR3aa: CASSPRQGSGGELFF
j_gene: TRBJ2-2
d_gene: TRBD1
abundance: few
v_gene: TRBV7-3

CDR3nt: TGTGCCAGCAGCCCTTATTCCAGGGGGGTAGGCACTGAAGCTTTCTTT
CDR3aa: CASSPYSRGVGTEAFF
j_gene: TRBJ1-1
d_gene: TRBD1
abundance: NA
v_gene: TRBV6-2/TRBV6-3

CDR3nt: TGCGCCAGCAGCTTTCTTACCGGGACTGGAAACACCATATATTTT
CDR3aa: CASSFLTGTGNTIYF
j_gene: TRBJ1-3
d_gene: NA
abundance: NA
v_gene: TRBV5-1

CDR3nt: TGCGCCAGCAGCCAGAGGACCAGGGGGTCAGATACGCAGTATTTT
CDR3aa: CASSQRTRGSDTQYF
j_gene: TRBJ2-3
d_gene: TRBD1
abundance: NA
v_gene: TRBV5-1

CDR3nt: TGCGCCAGCAGCTTGGAAGGGACAGGGAGAAACTATGGCTACACCTTC
CDR3aa: CASSLEGTGRNYGYTF
j_gene: TRBJ1-2
d_gene: TRBD1
abundance: NA
v_gene: TRBV5-1

CDR3nt: TGTGCCAGCAGATCACAGGGGATACCCTCATATGGCTACACCTTC
CDR3aa: CASRSQGIPSYGYTF
j_gene: TRBJ1-2
d_gene: TRBD1
abundance: once
v_gene: TRBV6-5

CDR3nt: TGTGCCAGCAGCTCTGGACAGGGGGTTTCTATTAACACTGAAGCTTTCTTT
CDR3aa: CASSSGQGVSINTEAFF
j_gene: TRBJ1-1
d_gene: TRBD1
abundance: once
v_gene: TRBV7-3

CDR3nt: TGTGCCTGGAGTTTAGGGTGGAGCAATCAGCCCCAGCATTTT
CDR3aa: CAWSLGWSNQPQHF
j_gene: TRBJ1-5
d_gene: NA
abundance: NA
v_gene: TRBV30

CDR3nt: TGTGCCAGCTCACCTTTGGGTACAGGGGTTGGAGAGACCCAGTACTTC
CDR3aa: CASSPLGTGVGETQYF
j_gene: TRBJ2-5
d_gene: TRBD1
abundance: NA
v_gene: TRBV18

CDR3nt: TGTGCCAGCAGCGTAGGTCAGACCAACTATGGCTACACCTTC
CDR3aa: CASSVGQTNYGYTF
j_gene: TRBJ1-2
d_gene: NA
abundance: NA
v_gene: TRBV9

CDR3nt: TGTGCCAGCAGTGAGTTCGGGACTAGCGCGAACACCGGGGAGCTGTTTTTT
CDR3aa: CASSEFGTSANTGELFF
j_gene: TRBJ2-2
d_gene: TRBD2
abundance: NA
v_gene: TRBV2

CDR3nt: TGTGCCAGCAGTTTGGCAGGGGGCGGCACAGATACGCAGTATTTT
CDR3aa: CASSLAGGGTDTQYF
j_gene: TRBJ2-3
d_gene: TRBD1
abundance: once
v_gene: TRBV28

CDR3nt: TGTGCCAGCAGCTTGGAGTCTAGCGGGAGAGATTGGGAGTTCTTC
CDR3aa: CASSLESSGRDWEFF
j_gene: TRBJ2-1
d_gene: TRBD2
abundance: NA
v_gene: TRBV5-4

CDR3nt: TGTGCCACCAGCAGGGTAGGGGGTTCACCCCTCCACTTT
CDR3aa: CATSRVGGSPLHF
j_gene: TRBJ1-6
d_gene: NA
abundance: NA
v_gene: TRBV15

CDR3nt: TGTGCCAGCAAAGGTGGGGTAGGGGGATTATATGGCTACACCTTC
CDR3aa: CASKGGVGGLYGYTF
j_gene: TRBJ1-2
d_gene: NA
abundance: NA
v_gene: TRBV28

CDR3nt: TGTGCCAGCAGCCAAGATTATGATACGCAGTATTTT
CDR3aa: CASSQDYDTQYF
j_gene: TRBJ2-3
d_gene: NA
abundance: NA
v_gene: TRBV14

CDR3nt: TGTGCCAGCAGCAAAACCGGGACAGGTGTCCACGAGCAGTACTTC
CDR3aa: CASSKTGTGVHEQYF
j_gene: TRBJ2-7
d_gene: TRBD1
abundance: NA
v_gene: TRBV9

CDR3nt: TGTGCCAGCAGCCCGGGACCTAGGTCCTACGAGCAGTACTTC
CDR3aa: CASSPGPRSYEQYF
j_gene: TRBJ2-7
d_gene: NA
abundance: NA
v_gene: TRBV3-1/TRBV3-2

CDR3nt: TGTGCCAGCAGAAGGGACGGACCCTACGAGCAGTACTTC
CDR3aa: CASRRDGPYEQYF
j_gene: TRBJ2-7
d_gene: NA
abundance: NA
v_gene: TRBV6-5

CDR3nt: TGTGCCAGCAGTCATCAGGGGTTAACTAATGAAAAACTGTTTTTT
CDR3aa: CASSHQGLTNEKLFF
j_gene: TRBJ1-4
d_gene: NA
abundance: NA
v_gene: TRBV27

CDR3nt: TGTGCCAGCAGCTTGGGGAGACCCCAGGCGTATGGCTACACCTTC
CDR3aa: CASSLGRPQAYGYTF
j_gene: TRBJ1-2
d_gene: NA
abundance: once
v_gene: TRBV7-2

CDR3nt: TGCGCCAGCAGCGACAGCCAAAACAGGAACACTGAAGCTTTCTTT
CDR3aa: CASSDSQNRNTEAFF
j_gene: TRBJ1-1
d_gene: NA
abundance: NA
v_gene: TRBV5-1

CDR3nt: TGTGCCAGCAGCCGGGGACAGTTCTACGAGCAGTACTTC
CDR3aa: CASSRGQFYEQYF
j_gene: TRBJ2-7
d_gene: TRBD1
abundance: NA
v_gene: TRBV5-5

CDR3nt: TGTGCCAGCAATATGGAAAATGAAAAACTGTTTTTT
CDR3aa: CASNMENEKLFF
j_gene: TRBJ1-4
d_gene: NA
abundance: NA
v_gene: TRBV6-5

CDR3nt: TGTGCCAGCAGTGAAGAAGCGAGGGGTTGGCATTCACCCCTCCACTTT
CDR3aa: CASSEEARGWHSPLHF
j_gene: TRBJ1-6
d_gene: NA
abundance: NA
v_gene: TRBV2

CDR3nt: TGTGCCAGCAGTAGACAGGGTACCACTGAAGCTTTCTTT
CDR3aa: CASSRQGTTEAFF
j_gene: TRBJ1-1
d_gene: TRBD1
abundance: NA
v_gene: TRBV6-5

CDR3nt: TGTGCCAGCAGTTTATACCGGGGTGGGAATAGCAATCAGCCCCAGCATTTT
CDR3aa: CASSLYRGGNSNQPQHF
j_gene: TRBJ1-5
d_gene: NA
abundance: NA
v_gene: TRBV28

CDR3nt: TGTGCCAGCAGCTTCGACCGAGGGGACACTGAAGCTTTCTTT
CDR3aa: CASSFDRGDTEAFF
j_gene: TRBJ1-1
d_gene: NA
abundance: NA
v_gene: TRBV7-3

CDR3nt: TGCAGCGCGAGTAACAGGGATTTCAAGTTCTTC
CDR3aa: CSASNRDFKFF
j_gene: TRBJ2-1
d_gene: NA
abundance: NA
v_gene: TRBV29-1